A selection of T cell receptor beta chains follows, all from one sample in a study of cytomegalovirus exposure and HLA in healthy donors. Assay used: immunoSEQ multiplex PCR; TCRdb lists only in-frame clones, some missing. The sample has about 150,000 clones; over 65% are singletons. What was sequenced was PBMCs. All receptors come from a young man in good health and CMV-seronegative. CDR3s include the opening cysteine and the closing phenylalanine or tryptophan. Fields, in order: D gene, J gene, V gene, clone size, CDR3 DNA, CDR3 protein. D genes are given only for firm matches. Rows may omit the clone size; those that give it use once, few, many or a size class.

-,TRBJ1-2,TRBV11-1,once,TGTGCCAGCAGCTCCCTCAAGGGAGCTAACTATGGCTACACCTTC,CASSSLKGANYGYTF
-,TRBJ2-1,TRBV19,-,TGTGCCAGTAGTAAATTTCCGGGTACCGGCAATGAGCAGTTCTTC,CASSKFPGTGNEQFF
-,TRBJ2-5,TRBV6-5,-,TGTGCCAGCAGTCCCGTACAGGGAATGGGAGAGACCCAGTACTTC,CASSPVQGMGETQYF
TRBD1,TRBJ1-1,TRBV18,-,TGTGCCAGCTCACCAACAGGGGCTGGGAACACTGAAGCTTTCTTT,CASSPTGAGNTEAFF
TRBD2,TRBJ2-2,TRBV5-4,-,TGTGCCAGCAGCTTGGATAGCGGGGGAAGTGGGGAGCTGTTTTTT,CASSLDSGGSGELFF
TRBD2,TRBJ2-3,TRBV7-6,few,TGTGCCAGCAGCCCGACTAGCGGGGTGGCAGATACGCAGTATTTT,CASSPTSGVADTQYF
TRBD1,TRBJ1-5,TRBV6-5,-,TGTGCCAGCAGACCCGGACAGGGGGCTACTCAGCCCCAGCATTTT,CASRPGQGATQPQHF
TRBD2,TRBJ2-7,TRBV7-2,few,TGTGCCAGCAGCTCGCCAAACGGGGGGGTATACGAGCAGTACTTC,CASSSPNGGVYEQYF
-,TRBJ1-2,TRBV11-2,-,TGTGCCAGCAGCTCCGGGATCCTGGGAGGGTATGGCTACACCTTC,CASSSGILGGYGYTF
-,TRBJ1-5,TRBV21-1,few,TGTGCCAGCAGCAAAACTCATAGCAATCAGCCCCAGCATTTT,CASSKTHSNQPQHF
-,TRBJ1-2,TRBV4-1,-,TGCGCCAGCAGCCAAGAAGCCGCCAGGGCTCACTATGGCTACACCTTC,CASSQEAARAHYGYTF
-,TRBJ1-3,TRBV11-2,-,TGTGCCAGCAGCTTAGATACGCGACGGAGCTCTGGAAACACCATATATTTT,CASSLDTRRSSGNTIYF
TRBD1,TRBJ2-5,TRBV18,-,TGTGCCAGCTCACCGGAGGGACAGGGGCGTGAGACCCAGTACTTC,CASSPEGQGRETQYF
-,TRBJ2-3,TRBV7-8,-,TGTGCCAGCAGCTTATCGGCAGGGACAGATACGCAGTATTTT,CASSLSAGTDTQYF
TRBD2,TRBJ2-5,TRBV6-5,-,TGTGCCAGCAGTTACTCGAATAGCGGGCAAGCGACCCAGTACTTC,CASSYSNSGQATQYF
TRBD1,TRBJ2-1,TRBV5-1,-,TGCGCCAGCAGCAACGACAGGGGAGCCTACAATGAGCAGTTCTTC,CASSNDRGAYNEQFF
-,TRBJ2-7,TRBV30,-,TGTGCCGGAATCACGGGGTCCGGATACGAGCAGTACTTC,CAGITGSGYEQYF
-,TRBJ2-5,TRBV7-2,once,TGTGCCAGCACCCCACAAGAGACCCAGTACTTC,CASTPQETQYF
TRBD1,TRBJ2-7,TRBV19,once,TGTGCCAGTAGTATCCCTGGACAGGGCTACGAGCAGTACTTC,CASSIPGQGYEQYF
-,TRBJ1-3,TRBV7-3,-,TGTGCCAGCAGCTTAGAACGGGGAAACACCATATATTTT,CASSLERGNTIYF
TRBD1,TRBJ2-7,TRBV5-1,-,TGCGCCAGCAGGGGGACAGGGGGATCTTACGAGCAGTACTTC,CASRGTGGSYEQYF
TRBD1,TRBJ2-7,TRBV18,few,TGTGCCAGCTCACCGGGACAGGGGGGCGAGCAGTACTTC,CASSPGQGGEQYF
TRBD1,TRBJ1-1,TRBV5-1,-,TGCGCCAGCAGCTTATTACCGGGACCTAGTATCAGGGGGCTTGAAGCTTTCTTT,CASSLLPGPSIRGLEAFF
-,TRBJ2-7,TRBV14,-,TGTGCCAGCAGCGAATTACAGGTGGGCGGCTACGAGCAGTACTTC,CASSELQVGGYEQYF
-,TRBJ1-1,TRBV10-3,few,TGTGCCATCAGTGACACGACAGTAGGCACTGAAGCTTTCTTT,CAISDTTVGTEAFF
-,TRBJ1-2,TRBV6-1,-,TGTGCCAGCAGTGAAGGCGACTATGGCTACACCTTC,CASSEGDYGYTF
-,TRBJ1-3,TRBV4-3,few,TGCGCCAGCAGCCTCTTTGACAGGAGCTCTGGAAACACCATATATTTT,CASSLFDRSSGNTIYF
-,TRBJ2-5,TRBV29-1,-,TGCAGCGTTGAAGACGACAGTTCCCAACAAGAGACCCAGTACTTC,CSVEDDSSQQETQYF
TRBD1,TRBJ2-5,TRBV27,-,TGTGCCAGCAGGAAACAGGGGCCGGCGACCCAGTACTTC,CASRKQGPATQYF
TRBD1,TRBJ1-6,TRBV6-1,-,TGTGCCAGCAGTTTGGGACAGAATTCACCCCCCCACTTT,CASSLGQNSPPHF
TRBD1,TRBJ2-3,TRBV2,-,TGTGCCAGCAGTGAAAGGGGGCGTCAAGAAACAGATACGCAGTATTTT,CASSERGRQETDTQYF
TRBD2,TRBJ2-1,TRBV6-6,-,TGTGCCAGCAGTACTCCTCCGGGACTAGCCCACAATGAGCAGTTCTTC,CASSTPPGLAHNEQFF
-,TRBJ2-2,TRBV4-3,-,TGCGCCAGCAGCCAAGATAGGGCGGGGACCGGGGAGCTGTTTTTT,CASSQDRAGTGELFF
TRBD2,TRBJ2-7,TRBV10-3,-,TGTGCCATCAAATCAGGACTAGCGCCCTACGAGCAGTACTTC,CAIKSGLAPYEQYF
-,TRBJ1-1,TRBV6-1,-,TGTGCCAGCAGAAAGACAGGATCCGCTGAAGCTTTCTTT,CASRKTGSAEAFF